These 20 T cell receptor beta chains share one sample of origin, sequenced in a study of technical replicates of blood from a handful of donors. Only in-frame clones appear in the TCRdb table, and some are missing; sequencing was by immunoSEQ multiplex PCR. The sample records approximately 76,000 clones, 90% to 95% being singletons. The sequenced sample was T cells isolated from PBMCs. These receptors originate from a human donor in good health.

This clone was seen a handful of times. This chain links TRBV19 with TRBJ2-7; D is ambiguous. This CDR3 contains 14 residues. V lost 10 bases and J 1 base, leaving 17 bases between the germline ends. Germline assignment: CDR1 LNHDA and CDR2 SQIVND (reference sequence). Here the CDR3 DNA reads TGTGCCACTGGAGCCTCTCCAAATTCCTACGAGCAGTACTTC. This codes for CATGASPNSYEQYF. Complete variable domain (other parts from reference TRBV19 and TRBJ2-7): DGGITQSPKYLFRKEGQNVTLSCEQNLNHDAMYWYRQDPGQGLRLIYYSQIVNDFQKGDIAEGYSVSREKKESFPLTVTSAQKNPTAFYLCATGASPNSYEQYFGPGTRLTVT.

This clone was observed once. The rearrangement links TRBV6-1 to TRBJ2-3, with a possible D match to TRBD1 (5 bases). In germline, CDR1 is MNHNS, CDR2 SASEGT. V was pared by 3 bases and J by 4 bases, with 11 bases between. CDR3 length equals 14 residues. CDR3 in DNA: TGTGCCAGCAGTGATCCAGGGCTAGCAGATACGCAGTATTTT. Its protein is CASSDPGLADTQYF.

The CDR3 region is CASSLVQDRVHEQFF. The CDR3, as DNA: TGTGCCAGCAGCTTAGTTCAGGACAGGGTACACGAGCAGTTCTTC. The rearrangement uses TRBV11-2 and TRBJ2-1; 8 bases align to TRBD1. The V segment lost 1 base and the J segment 10 bases; nucleotides outside the gene matches: 9. The CDR3 has 15 amino acids. The germline CDR1 and CDR2 sequences are SGHAT and FQNNGV. Drawing the rest from reference TRBV11-2 and TRBJ2-1, the complete variable domain is EAGVAQSPRYKIIEKRQSVAFWCNPISGHATLYWYQQILGQGPKLLIQFQNNGVVDDSQLPKDRFSAERLKGVDSTLKIQPAKLEDSAVYLCASSLVQDRVHEQFFGPGTRLTVL.

The chain uses TRBV6-5 and TRBJ2-7; 13 bases line up with TRBD2. Germline values: CDR1 MNHEY, CDR2 SVGAGI. V lost 2 bases, J lost 7 bases, and 5 bases stayed unmatched. The CDR3 is made up of 15 amino acids. CDR3 amino acids: CASSYGTSGIGEQYF. CDR3 DNA sequence: TGTGCCAGCAGTTACGGGACTAGCGGGATAGGGGAGCAGTACTTC.

This clone was seen just once. The genes are TRBV29-1 and TRBJ1-4, with D hard to call. Germline CDR1 and CDR2: SQVTM and ANQGSEA. The V end lost 6 bases, the J end lost 15 bases, and 29 bases lay between the germline ends. This CDR3 spans 15 amino acids. The CDR3 loop is CSVLQARAGTTRVFF. CDR3 nucleotides: TGCAGCGTCCTTCAGGCGAGGGCGGGTACCACTCGGGTGTTTTTT. Supplemented by reference TRBV29-1 and TRBJ1-4, the full variable domain reads SAVISQKPSRDICQRGTSLTIQCQVDSQVTMMFWYRQQPGQSLTLIATANQGSEATYESGFVIDKFPISRPNLTFSTLTVSNMSPEDSSIYLCSVLQARAGTTRVFFGSGTQLSVL.

This chain joins TRBV27 and TRBJ2-7; 10 positions match TRBD2. The CDR3 length is 13 residues. Germline lookup yields CDR1 MNHEY and CDR2 SMNVEV (reference sequence). V was pared by 6 bases and J by 2 bases, with 1 base of the junction left unmatched. The CDR3 protein is CASRSGGAYEQYF. The CDR3 region has the DNA TGTGCCAGCAGGAGCGGGGGGGCCTACGAGCAGTACTTC.

The CDR3 reads CASSQGGVEETQYF. CDR3 DNA sequence: TGCGCCAGCAGCCAAGGGGGGGTAGAAGAGACCCAGTACTTC. The chain is built from TRBV4-1 and TRBJ2-5; maybe TRBD2 (6 bases). This CDR3 is 14 amino acids long. V gave up 1 base and J gave up 3 bases, with 9 bases separating them. Germline loops: CDR1 MGHRA, CDR2 YSYEKL.

The chain has TRBV5-8 and TRBJ1-4; TRBD1 matches 7 bases. CDR3 length: 15 residues. In germline, CDR1 is SGHTS, CDR2 YDEGEE. V lost 3 bases to trimming and J lost 4 bases; unmatched junction nucleotides: 6. CDR3 coding DNA: TGTGCCAGCAGCTCCAGACAGGGCGGTAATGAAAAACTGTTTTTT. It translates to CASSSRQGGNEKLFF.

This chain connects TRBV2 to TRBJ2-7; D not certain. V lost 5 bases and J lost 3, with 5 bases in between. The germline V gene encodes CDR1 SNHLY and CDR2 FYNNEI. The length of the CDR3 is 11 residues. The DNA of the CDR3 is TGTGCCAGCAGTCAGAACTACGAGCAGTACTTC. It translates to CASSQNYEQYF.

V usage is TRBV7-2 and J usage is TRBJ2-2, with 7 positions matching TRBD2. The CDR3 sequence is 16 residues long. From germline, CDR1 is SGHTA and CDR2 FQGNSA. V lost 1 base, J lost 4 bases, and 6 bases stayed unmatched. The CDR3 loop is CASSLGAGLTTGELFF. The DNA for the CDR3 is TGTGCCAGCAGCTTAGGAGCGGGGCTAACCACCGGGGAGCTGTTTTTT.

The chain employs TRBV7-6 and TRBJ1-1; no clear D. The germline V and J ends were trimmed by 5 bases and 4 bases, with 11 bases remaining between them. The CDR3 spans 13 residues. Germline CDR1 and CDR2: SGHVS and FNYEAQ. The chain's CDR3 is CASSGRPSTEAFF. The CDR3 DNA reads TGTGCCAGCAGCGGGAGACCTAGCACTGAAGCTTTCTTT.

The chain carries TRBV29-1 and TRBJ2-3, with D uncertain. V was clipped by 7 bases and J by 3 bases, with 14 bases between them. The CDR3 has 13 amino acids. The germline CDR1 and CDR2 sequences are SQVTM and ANQGSEA. The CDR3 here is CSATQTPTDTQYF. DNA for the CDR3: TGCAGCGCCACACAGACCCCAACAGATACGCAGTATTTT.

The CDR3 coding sequence is TGCGCCAGCTGTGGAGGGGGCGGGAACACTGAAGCTTTCTTT. It is translated as CASCGGGGNTEAFF. The gene calls are TRBV5-1 and TRBJ1-1, with 7 bases matching TRBD1. With V trimmed by 7 bases and J by 1 base, 7 bases remained unmatched. The CDR3 is made up of 14 amino acids. CDR1 SGHRS and CDR2 YFSETQ come from the germline V gene.

V and J are TRBV10-3 and TRBJ2-7; 7 nucleotides align to TRBD1. The germline V gene has CDR1 ENHRY and CDR2 SYGVKD. This CDR3 is 15 amino acids long. V was pared by 4 bases and J by 1 base, with 7 bases of the junction left unmatched. CDR3: CAISAPETGSYEQYF. The CDR3 region has the DNA TGTGCCATCAGTGCCCCCGAGACAGGGTCCTACGAGCAGTACTTC.

The J gene is TRBJ2-1, the V gene TRBV29-1; tentatively, D is TRBD2 (6 bases). The CDR3 has 16 amino acids. The germline V gene encodes CDR1 SQVTM and CDR2 ANQGSEA. V was clipped by 3 bases and J by 3 bases, with 18 bases between them. CDR3 DNA: TGCAGCGTTGAGGTTTGGCGGGGACGACTCTACAATGAGCAGTTCTTC. Translated, it gives CSVEVWRGRLYNEQFF.

J is TRBJ2-2 and V is TRBV27; 8 nucleotides line up with TRBD1. This CDR3 is built from 15 residues. The germline V gene encodes CDR1 MNHEY and CDR2 SMNVEV (reference sequence). Trimming at V came to 6 bases and at J to 6 bases, leaving 9 bases not matched to a gene. The CDR3 sequence: CASSPTRGHAGELFF. The CDR3 nucleotides are TGTGCCAGCAGCCCAACCAGGGGGCACGCCGGGGAGCTGTTTTTT.

This sequence joins TRBV7-9 and TRBJ1-1; 8 nucleotides align to TRBD1. The CDR3 covers 15 residues. V was pared by 10 bases and J by 5 bases, with 15 bases of the junction left unmatched. In germline, CDR1 is SEHNR, CDR2 FQNEAQ (reference sequence). CDR3 amino acids: CATPPGQEGSTEAFF. The CDR3 DNA reads TGTGCCACCCCTCCGGGACAGGAGGGGAGTACTGAAGCTTTCTTT. Full variable domain (outside the CDR3, taken from reference TRBV7-9 and TRBJ1-1): DTGVSQNPRHKITKRGQNVTFRCDPISEHNRLYWYRQTLGQGPEFLTYFQNEAQLEKSRLLSDRFSAERPKGSFSTLEIQRTEQGDSAMYLCATPPGQEGSTEAFFGQGTRLTVV.

This clone was detected only once. CDR3 nucleotide sequence: TGTGCCAGCAGCGGGGTAGCTTCTAATGAGCAGTTCTTC. It translates to CASSGVASNEQFF. The J gene is TRBJ2-1, the V gene TRBV9; D is uncertain. The CDR3 is made up of 13 amino acids. V dropped 3 bases and J dropped 7 bases, with 11 bases sitting between them. Germline V gene lookup returns CDR1 SGDLS and CDR2 YYNGEE.

The CDR3 DNA follows: TGTGCCACCAGCAGAGCCGGGACAGGGGGTTTCGAGCAGTACTTC. As protein: CATSRAGTGGFEQYF. The rearrangement links TRBV15 to TRBJ2-7; 11 bases are shared with TRBD1. Trimming took 1 base from V and 6 from J; bases not matched to a gene: 5. CDR1 and CDR2 (germline): LNHNV, YYDKDF (reference sequence). The CDR3 consists of 15 residues.

The gene calls are TRBV5-6 and TRBJ2-1; 7 positions match TRBD1. The V gene's germline CDR1 is SGHDT and CDR2 YYEEEE. J was trimmed by 9 bases and V by 4 bases; bases with no gene match: 7. The CDR3 is made up of 13 amino acids. The chain's CDR3 is CASSGKGGGEQFF. The CDR3 bases are TGTGCCAGCAGCGGAAAAGGGGGCGGTGAGCAGTTCTTC.